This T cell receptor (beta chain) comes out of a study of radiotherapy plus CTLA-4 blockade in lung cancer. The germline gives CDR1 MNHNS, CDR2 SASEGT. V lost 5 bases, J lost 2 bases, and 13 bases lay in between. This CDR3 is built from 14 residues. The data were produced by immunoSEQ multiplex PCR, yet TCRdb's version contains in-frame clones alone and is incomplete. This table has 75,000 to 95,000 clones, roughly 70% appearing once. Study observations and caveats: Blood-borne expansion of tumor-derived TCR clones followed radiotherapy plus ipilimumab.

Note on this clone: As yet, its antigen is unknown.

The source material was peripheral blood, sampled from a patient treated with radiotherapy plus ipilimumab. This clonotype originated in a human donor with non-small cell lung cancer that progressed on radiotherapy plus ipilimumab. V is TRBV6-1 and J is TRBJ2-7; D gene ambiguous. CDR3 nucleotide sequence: TGTGCCAGCAGTTATAGTGGAAAGACCTACGAGCAGTACTTC. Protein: CASSYSGKTYEQYF.